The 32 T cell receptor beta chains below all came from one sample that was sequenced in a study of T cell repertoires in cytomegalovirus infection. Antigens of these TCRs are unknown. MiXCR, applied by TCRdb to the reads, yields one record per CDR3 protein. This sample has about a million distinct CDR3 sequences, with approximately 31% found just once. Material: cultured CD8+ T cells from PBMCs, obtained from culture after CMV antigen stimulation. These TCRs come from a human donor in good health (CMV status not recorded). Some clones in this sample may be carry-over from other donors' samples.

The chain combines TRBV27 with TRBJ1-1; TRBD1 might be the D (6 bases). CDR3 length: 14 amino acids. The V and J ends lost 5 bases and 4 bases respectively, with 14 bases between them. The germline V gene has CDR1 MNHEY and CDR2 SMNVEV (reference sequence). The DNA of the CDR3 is TGTGCCAGCAGTCTAGGGGACATTCTCACTGAAGCTTTCTTT. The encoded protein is CASSLGDILTEAFF.

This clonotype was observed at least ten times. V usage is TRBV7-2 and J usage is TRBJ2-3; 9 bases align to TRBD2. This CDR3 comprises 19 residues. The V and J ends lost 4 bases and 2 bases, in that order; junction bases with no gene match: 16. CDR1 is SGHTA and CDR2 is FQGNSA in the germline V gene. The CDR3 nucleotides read TGTGCCAGCAGCTCCCGTATCACCTTAGCGGGGGTTTACACAGATACGCAGTATTTT. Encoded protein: CASSSRITLAGVYTDTQYF.

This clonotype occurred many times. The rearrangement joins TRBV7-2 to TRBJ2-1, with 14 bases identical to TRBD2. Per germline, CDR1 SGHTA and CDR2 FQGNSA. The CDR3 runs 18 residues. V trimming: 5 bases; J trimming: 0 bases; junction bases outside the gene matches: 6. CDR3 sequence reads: CASSLRLAGGGSYNEQFF. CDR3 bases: TGTGCCAGCAGCCTCAGACTAGCGGGGGGGGGCTCCTACAATGAGCAGTTCTTC. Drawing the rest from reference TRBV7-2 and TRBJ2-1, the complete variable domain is GAGVSQSPSNKVTEKGKDVELRCDPISGHTALYWYRQSLGQGLEFLIYFQGNSAPDKSGLPSDRFSAERTGGSVSTLTIQRTQQEDSAVYLCASSLRLAGGGSYNEQFFGPGTRLTVL.

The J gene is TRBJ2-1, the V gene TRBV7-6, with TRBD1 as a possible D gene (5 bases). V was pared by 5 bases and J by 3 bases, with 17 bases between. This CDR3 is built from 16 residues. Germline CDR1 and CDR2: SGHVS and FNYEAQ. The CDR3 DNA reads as TGTGCCAGCAGCCCGCCCAAAGGGGAAGACTACAATGAGCAGTTCTTC. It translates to CASSPPKGEDYNEQFF. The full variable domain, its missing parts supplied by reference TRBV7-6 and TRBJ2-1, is GAGVSQSPRYKVTKRGQDVALRCDPISGHVSLYWYRQALGQGPEFLTYFNYEAQQDKSGLPNDRFSAERPEGSISTLTIQRTEQRDSAMYRCASSPPKGEDYNEQFFGPGTRLTVL.

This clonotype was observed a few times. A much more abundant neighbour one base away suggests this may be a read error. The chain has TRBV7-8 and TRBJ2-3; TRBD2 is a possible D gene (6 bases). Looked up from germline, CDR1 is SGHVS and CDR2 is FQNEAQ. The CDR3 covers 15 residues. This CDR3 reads CVSRDGWGGTDTQYF. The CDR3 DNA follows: TGTGTCAGCAGGGACGGCTGGGGGGGCACAGATACGCAGTATTTT.

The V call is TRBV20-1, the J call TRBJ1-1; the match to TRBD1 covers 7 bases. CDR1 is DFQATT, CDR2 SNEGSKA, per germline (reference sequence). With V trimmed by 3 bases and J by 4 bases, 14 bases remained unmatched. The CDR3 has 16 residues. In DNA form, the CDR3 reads TGCAGTGCTAGGGACAGGAAGTCGTTGGGATTCACTGAAGCTTTCTTT. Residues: CSARDRKSLGFTEAFF.

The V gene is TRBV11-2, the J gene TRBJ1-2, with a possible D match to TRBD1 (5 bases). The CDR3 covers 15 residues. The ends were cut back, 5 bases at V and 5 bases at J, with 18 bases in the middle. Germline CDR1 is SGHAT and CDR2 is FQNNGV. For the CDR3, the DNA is TGTGCCAGCAGCCCCGACGGGGGTCAATGGTATGGCTACACCTTC. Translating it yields CASSPDGGQWYGYTF.

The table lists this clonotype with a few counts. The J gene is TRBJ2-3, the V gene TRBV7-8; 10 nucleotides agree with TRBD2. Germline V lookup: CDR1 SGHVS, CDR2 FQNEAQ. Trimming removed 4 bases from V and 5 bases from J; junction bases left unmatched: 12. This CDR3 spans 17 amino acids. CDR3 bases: TGTGCCAGCAGCTCGGGGGTAGCGGGGGGAAAAAGAGATACGCAGTATTTT. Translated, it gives CASSSGVAGGKRDTQYF. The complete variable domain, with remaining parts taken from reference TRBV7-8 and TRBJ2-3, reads GAGVSQSPRYKVAKRGQDVALRCDPISGHVSLFWYQQALGQGPEFLTYFQNEAQLDKSGLPSDRFFAERPEGSVSTLKIQRTQQEDSAVYLCASSSGVAGGKRDTQYFGPGTRLTVL.

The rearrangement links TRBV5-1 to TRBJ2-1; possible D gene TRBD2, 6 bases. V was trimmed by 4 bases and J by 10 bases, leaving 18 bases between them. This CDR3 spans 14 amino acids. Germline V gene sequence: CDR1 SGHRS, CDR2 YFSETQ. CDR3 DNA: TGCGCCAGCAGCCCAGGACTGGGCGGGGACGAGCAGTTCTTC. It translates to CASSPGLGGDEQFF.

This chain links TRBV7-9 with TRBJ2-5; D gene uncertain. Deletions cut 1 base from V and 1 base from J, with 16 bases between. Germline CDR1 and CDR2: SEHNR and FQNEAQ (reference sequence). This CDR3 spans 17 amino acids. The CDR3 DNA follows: TGTGCCAGCAGCTTAGGAGGCAGCACCCTACCCCAAGAGACCCAGTACTTC. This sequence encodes CASSLGGSTLPQETQYF. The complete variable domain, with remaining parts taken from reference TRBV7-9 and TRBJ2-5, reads DTGVSQNPRHKITKRGQNVTFRCDPISEHNRLYWYRQTLGQGPEFLTYFQNEAQLEKSRLLSDRFSAERPKGSFSTLEIQRTEQGDSAMYLCASSLGGSTLPQETQYFGPGTRLLVL.

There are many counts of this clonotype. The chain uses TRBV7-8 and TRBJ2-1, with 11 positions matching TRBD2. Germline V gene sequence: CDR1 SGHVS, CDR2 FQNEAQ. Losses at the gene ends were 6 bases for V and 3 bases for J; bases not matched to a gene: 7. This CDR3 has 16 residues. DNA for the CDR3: TGTGCCAGCAGGTTCCTAGCGGGGGGAATCTACAATGAGCAGTTCTTC. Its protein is CASRFLAGGIYNEQFF.

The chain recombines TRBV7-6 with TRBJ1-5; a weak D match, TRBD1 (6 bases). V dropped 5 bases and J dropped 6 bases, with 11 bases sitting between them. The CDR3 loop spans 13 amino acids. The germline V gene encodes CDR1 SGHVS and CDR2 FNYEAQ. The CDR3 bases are TGTGCCAGCAGCGGAGGGGGAGGTCAGCCCCAGCATTTT. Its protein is CASSGGGGQPQHF.

CDR3 coding DNA: TGTGCCATCTTGCAGGGGAACACCGGGGAGCTGTTTTTT. Its protein is CAILQGNTGELFF. The chain recombines TRBV19 with TRBJ2-2; a weak D match, TRBD1 (5 bases). V shed 10 bases and J shed 1 base, with 10 bases lying between them. Looked up from germline, CDR1 is LNHDA and CDR2 is SQIVND (reference sequence). This CDR3 region has 13 residues.

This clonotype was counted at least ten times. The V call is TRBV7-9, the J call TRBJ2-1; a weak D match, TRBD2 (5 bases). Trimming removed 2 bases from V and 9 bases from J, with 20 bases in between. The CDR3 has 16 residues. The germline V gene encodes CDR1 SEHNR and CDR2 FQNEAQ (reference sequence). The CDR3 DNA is TGTGCCAGCAGCTTAAGATCGACAAGGGAGAGAGCTGAGCAGTTCTTC. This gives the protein CASSLRSTRERAEQFF.

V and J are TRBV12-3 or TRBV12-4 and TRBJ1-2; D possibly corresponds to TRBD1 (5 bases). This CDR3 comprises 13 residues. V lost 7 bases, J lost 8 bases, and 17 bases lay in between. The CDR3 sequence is CASKEERGAGYTF. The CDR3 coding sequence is TGTGCCAGCAAAGAGGAGAGGGGAGCAGGCTACACCTTC.

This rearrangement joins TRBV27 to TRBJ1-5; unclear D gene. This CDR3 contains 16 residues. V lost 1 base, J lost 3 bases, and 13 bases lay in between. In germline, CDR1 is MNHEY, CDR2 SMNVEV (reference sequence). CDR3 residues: CASSLYGRAYNQPQHF. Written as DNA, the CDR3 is TGTGCCAGCAGTTTATATGGGAGGGCCTACAATCAGCCCCAGCATTTT.

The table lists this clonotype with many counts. CDR3 protein: CASSGWGDTQYF. CDR3 nucleotide sequence: TGTGCCAGCAGTGGGTGGGGAGATACGCAGTATTTT. The rearrangement uses TRBV6-1 and TRBJ2-3, with unresolved D. With 4 bases removed from V and 5 bases from J, the gap between germline ends came to 7 bases. This CDR3 is built from 12 residues. In germline, CDR1 is MNHNS, CDR2 SASEGT.

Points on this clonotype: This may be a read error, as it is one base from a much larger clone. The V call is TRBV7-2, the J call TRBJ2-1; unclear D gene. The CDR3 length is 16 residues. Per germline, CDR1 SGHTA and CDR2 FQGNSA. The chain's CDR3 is CVSSLVDSNSYNEQFF. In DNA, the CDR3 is TGTGTCAGCAGCTTAGTTGACTCAAACTCCTACAATGAGCAGTTCTTC. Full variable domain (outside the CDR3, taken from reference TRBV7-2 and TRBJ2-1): GAGVSQSPSNKVTEKGKDVELRCDPISGHTALYWYRQSLGQGLEFLIYFQGNSAPDKSGLPSDRFSAERTGGSVSTLTIQRTQQEDSAVYLCVSSLVDSNSYNEQFFGPGTRLTVL.

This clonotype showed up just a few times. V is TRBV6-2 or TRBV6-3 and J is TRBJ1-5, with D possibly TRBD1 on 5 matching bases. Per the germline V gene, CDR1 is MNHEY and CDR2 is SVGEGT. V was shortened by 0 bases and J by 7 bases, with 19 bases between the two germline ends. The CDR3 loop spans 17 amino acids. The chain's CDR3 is CASSYSTKQLRGQPQHF. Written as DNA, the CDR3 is TGTGCCAGCAGTTACTCGACGAAGCAGTTGAGGGGACAGCCCCAGCATTTT.

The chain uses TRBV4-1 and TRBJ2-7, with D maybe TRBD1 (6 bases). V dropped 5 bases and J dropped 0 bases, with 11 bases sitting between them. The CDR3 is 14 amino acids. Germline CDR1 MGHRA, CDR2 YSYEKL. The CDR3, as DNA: TGCGCCAGCAGCACTACGACAGGCTCCTACGAGCAGTACGTC. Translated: CASSTTTGSYEQYV.

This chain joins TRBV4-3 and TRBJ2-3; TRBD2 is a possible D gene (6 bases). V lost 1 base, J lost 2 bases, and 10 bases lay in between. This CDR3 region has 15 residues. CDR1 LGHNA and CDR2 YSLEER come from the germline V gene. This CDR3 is CASSQGLALTDTQYF. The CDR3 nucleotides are TGCGCCAGCAGCCAAGGGCTAGCGCTCACAGATACGCAGTATTTT.

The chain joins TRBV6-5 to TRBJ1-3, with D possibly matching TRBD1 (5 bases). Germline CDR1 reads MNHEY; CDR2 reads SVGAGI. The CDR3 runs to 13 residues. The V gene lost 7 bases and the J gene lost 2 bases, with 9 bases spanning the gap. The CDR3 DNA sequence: TGTGCCAGCACCCGAGGGGCTGGAAACACCATATATTTT. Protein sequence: CASTRGAGNTIYF.

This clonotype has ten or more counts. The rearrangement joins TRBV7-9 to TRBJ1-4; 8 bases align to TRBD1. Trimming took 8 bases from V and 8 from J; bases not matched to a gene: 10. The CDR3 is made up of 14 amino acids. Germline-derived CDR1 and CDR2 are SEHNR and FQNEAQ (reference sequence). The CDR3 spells CASAMQGAWEKLFF. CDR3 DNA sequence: TGTGCCAGCGCCATGCAGGGGGCATGGGAAAAACTGTTTTTT.

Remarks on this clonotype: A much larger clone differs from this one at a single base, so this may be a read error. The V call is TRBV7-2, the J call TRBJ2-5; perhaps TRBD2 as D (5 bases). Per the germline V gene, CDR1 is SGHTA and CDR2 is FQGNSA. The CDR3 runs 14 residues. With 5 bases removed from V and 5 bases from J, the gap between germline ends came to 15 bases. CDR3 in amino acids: CASSPLAIRETQYF. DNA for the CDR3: TGTGCCAGCAGCCCGTTAGCGATTAGGGAGACCCAGTACTTC.

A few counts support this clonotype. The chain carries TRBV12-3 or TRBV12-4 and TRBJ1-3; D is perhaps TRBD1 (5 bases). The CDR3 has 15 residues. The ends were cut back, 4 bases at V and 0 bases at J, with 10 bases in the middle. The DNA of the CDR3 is TGTGCCAGCAGTTCGACAGACTACTCTGGAAACACCATATATTTT. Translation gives CASSSTDYSGNTIYF.

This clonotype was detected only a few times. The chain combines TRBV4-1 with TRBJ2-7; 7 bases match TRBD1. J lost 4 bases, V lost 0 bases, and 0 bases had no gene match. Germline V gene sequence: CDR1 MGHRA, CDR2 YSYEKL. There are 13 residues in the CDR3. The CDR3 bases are TGCGCCAGCAGCCAAGAGACAGGGTACGAGCAGTACGTC. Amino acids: CASSQETGYEQYV.

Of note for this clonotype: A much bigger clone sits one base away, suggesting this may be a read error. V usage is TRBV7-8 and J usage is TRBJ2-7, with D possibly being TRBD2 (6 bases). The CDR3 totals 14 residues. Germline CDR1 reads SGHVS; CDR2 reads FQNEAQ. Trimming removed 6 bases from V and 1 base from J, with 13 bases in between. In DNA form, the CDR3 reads TGTGCCAGCAGTCCACCGGGAGAGTCCTACGAGCAGTACGTC. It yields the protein CASSPPGESYEQYV.

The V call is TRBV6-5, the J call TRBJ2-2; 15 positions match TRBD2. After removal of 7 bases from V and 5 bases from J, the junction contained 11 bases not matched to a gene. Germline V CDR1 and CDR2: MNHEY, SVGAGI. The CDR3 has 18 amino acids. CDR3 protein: CASNPGLAGGLNTGELFF. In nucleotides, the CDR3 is TGTGCCAGCAATCCGGGACTAGCGGGGGGCCTGAATACCGGGGAGCTGTTTTTT.

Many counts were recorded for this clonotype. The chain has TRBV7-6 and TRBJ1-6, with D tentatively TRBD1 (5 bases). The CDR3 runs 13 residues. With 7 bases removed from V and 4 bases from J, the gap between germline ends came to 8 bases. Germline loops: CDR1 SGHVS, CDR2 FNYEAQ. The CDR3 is CASNTGYNSPLHF. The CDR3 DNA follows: TGTGCCAGCAACACAGGTTATAATTCACCCCTCCACTTT.

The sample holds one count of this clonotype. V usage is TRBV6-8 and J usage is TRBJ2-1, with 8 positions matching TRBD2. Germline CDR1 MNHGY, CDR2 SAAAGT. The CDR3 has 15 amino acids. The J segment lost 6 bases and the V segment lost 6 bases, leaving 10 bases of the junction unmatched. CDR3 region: CASSGRDSARNEQFF. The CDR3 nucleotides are TGTGCCAGCAGCGGGAGGGACTCCGCCCGCAATGAGCAGTTCTTC.

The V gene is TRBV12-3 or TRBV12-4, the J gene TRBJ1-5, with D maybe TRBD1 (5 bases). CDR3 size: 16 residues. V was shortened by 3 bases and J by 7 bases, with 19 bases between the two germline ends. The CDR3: CASSFLGQGGRQPQHF. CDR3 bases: TGTGCCAGCAGTTTTCTAGGGCAGGGCGGCAGGCAGCCCCAGCATTTT.

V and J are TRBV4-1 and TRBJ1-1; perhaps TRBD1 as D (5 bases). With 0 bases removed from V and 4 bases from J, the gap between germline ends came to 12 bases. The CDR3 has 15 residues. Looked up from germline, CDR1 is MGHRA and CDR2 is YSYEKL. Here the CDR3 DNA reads TGCGCCAGCAGCCAAGAAAGGGGAGCGATCACTGAAGCTTTCTTT. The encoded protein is CASSQERGAITEAFF.